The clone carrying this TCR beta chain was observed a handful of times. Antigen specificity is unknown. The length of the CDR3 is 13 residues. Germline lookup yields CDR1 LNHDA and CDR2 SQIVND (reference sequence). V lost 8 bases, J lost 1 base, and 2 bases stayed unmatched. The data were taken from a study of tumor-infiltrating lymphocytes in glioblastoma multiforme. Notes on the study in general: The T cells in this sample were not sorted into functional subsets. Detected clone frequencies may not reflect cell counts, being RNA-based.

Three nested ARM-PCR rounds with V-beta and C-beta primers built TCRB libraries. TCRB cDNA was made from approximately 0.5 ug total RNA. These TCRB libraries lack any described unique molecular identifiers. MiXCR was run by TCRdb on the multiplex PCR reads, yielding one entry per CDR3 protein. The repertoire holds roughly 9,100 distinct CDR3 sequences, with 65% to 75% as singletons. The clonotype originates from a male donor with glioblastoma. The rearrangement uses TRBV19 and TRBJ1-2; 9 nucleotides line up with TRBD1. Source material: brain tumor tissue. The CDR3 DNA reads TGTGCCAGTGGGACAGGGTTTAACTATGGCTACACCTTC. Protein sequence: CASGTGFNYGYTF.